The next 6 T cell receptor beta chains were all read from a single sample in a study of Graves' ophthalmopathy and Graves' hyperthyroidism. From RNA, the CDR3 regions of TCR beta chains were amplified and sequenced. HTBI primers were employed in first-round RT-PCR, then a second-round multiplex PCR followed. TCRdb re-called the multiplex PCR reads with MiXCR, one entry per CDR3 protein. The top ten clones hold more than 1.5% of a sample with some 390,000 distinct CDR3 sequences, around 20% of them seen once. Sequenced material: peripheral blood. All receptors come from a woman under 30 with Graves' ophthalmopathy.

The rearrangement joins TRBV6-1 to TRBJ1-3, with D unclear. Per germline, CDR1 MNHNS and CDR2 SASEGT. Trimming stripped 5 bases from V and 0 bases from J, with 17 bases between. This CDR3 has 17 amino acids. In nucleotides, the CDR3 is TGTGCCAGCAGTACGAATTCCGGGCCGTCCTCTGGAAACACCATATATTTT. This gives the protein CASSTNSGPSSGNTIYF.

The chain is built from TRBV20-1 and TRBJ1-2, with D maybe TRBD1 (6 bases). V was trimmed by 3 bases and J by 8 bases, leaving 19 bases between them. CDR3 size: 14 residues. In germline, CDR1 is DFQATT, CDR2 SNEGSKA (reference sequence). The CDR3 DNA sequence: TGCAGTGCTAGTCGGGGACAAGGGGCCATCGGCTACACCTTC. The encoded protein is CSASRGQGAIGYTF.

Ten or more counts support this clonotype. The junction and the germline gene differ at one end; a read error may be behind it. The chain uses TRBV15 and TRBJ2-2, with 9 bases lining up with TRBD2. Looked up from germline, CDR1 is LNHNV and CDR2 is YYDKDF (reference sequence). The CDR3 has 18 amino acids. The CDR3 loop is CATSRAGLAGTKTGELFF. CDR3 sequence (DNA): TGTGCCACCAGCAGAGCTGGCCTAGCGGGAACGAAAACCGGGGAGCTGTTTTTT.

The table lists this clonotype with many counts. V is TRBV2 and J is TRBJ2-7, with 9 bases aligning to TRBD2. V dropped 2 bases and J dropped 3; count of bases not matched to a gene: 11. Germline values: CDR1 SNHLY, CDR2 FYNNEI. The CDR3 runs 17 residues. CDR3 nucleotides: TGTGCCAGCAGTGAAACACGACTCTGGCGGGAGGGCTACGAGCAGTACTTC. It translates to CASSETRLWREGYEQYF.

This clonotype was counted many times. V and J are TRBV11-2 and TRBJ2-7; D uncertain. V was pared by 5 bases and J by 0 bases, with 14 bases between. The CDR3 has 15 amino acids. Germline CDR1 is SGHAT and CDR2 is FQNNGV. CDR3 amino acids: CASSLPRRSSYEQYF. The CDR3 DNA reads TGTGCCAGCAGCCTCCCCCGCCGCAGCTCCTACGAGCAGTACTTC.

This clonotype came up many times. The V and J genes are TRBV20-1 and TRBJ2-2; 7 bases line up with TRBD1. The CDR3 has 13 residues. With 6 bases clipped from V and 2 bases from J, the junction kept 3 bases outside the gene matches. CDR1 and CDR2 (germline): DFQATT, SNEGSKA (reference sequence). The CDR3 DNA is TGCAGTGCCAGGACAGGCAACACCGGGGAGCTGTTTTTT. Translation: CSARTGNTGELFF.